The rows below give T cell receptor beta chains drawn from one sample of a study of CD8+ T cells in alopecia areata. TCRdb's copy holds only in-frame clones and misses some; the assay was immunoSEQ multiplex PCR. The profile covers nearly 200,000 clones, with 58% appearing a single time and about 5.1% taken by the ten largest. Sequences were derived from CD4+ T cells sorted from blood, sampled at week 24, from a patient treated with tofacitinib. These TCRs come from a human donor with alopecia areata. The CDR3 runs from the conserved cysteine through the conserved F or W. The D gene is left open where the match is weak. Only part of the rows carry a size: once, few, many, or a class if the clone is expanded.

len: 15
j_gene: TRBJ2-3
v_gene: TRBV7-3
abundance: -
d_gene: -
CDR3aa: CASSSLSGSTDTQYF
CDR3nt: TGTGCCAGCAGCTCGCTTTCGGGCAGCACAGATACGCAGTATTTT

len: 16
j_gene: TRBJ2-7
v_gene: TRBV7-9
abundance: -
d_gene: TRBD1
CDR3aa: CASSLDGQGNAYEQYF
CDR3nt: TGTGCCAGCAGCTTAGACGGACAGGGGAACGCCTACGAGCAGTACTTC

len: 16
j_gene: TRBJ2-3
v_gene: TRBV7-6
abundance: -
d_gene: TRBD1
CDR3aa: CASSLTGTGRTDTQYF
CDR3nt: TGTGCCAGCAGCTTAACCGGGACAGGTCGCACAGATACGCAGTATTTT

len: 15
j_gene: TRBJ1-1
v_gene: TRBV5-1
abundance: -
d_gene: -
CDR3aa: CASSLFGDPGTEAFF
CDR3nt: TGCGCCAGCAGCCTATTCGGGGATCCGGGCACTGAAGCTTTCTTT

len: 16
j_gene: TRBJ1-5
v_gene: TRBV28
abundance: -
d_gene: TRBD1
CDR3aa: CASSLNSGTGNQPQHF
CDR3nt: TGTGCCAGCAGTTTAAATTCCGGGACAGGGAATCAGCCCCAGCATTTT

len: 9
j_gene: TRBJ2-7
v_gene: TRBV2
abundance: -
d_gene: -
CDR3aa: CASGYEQYF
CDR3nt: TGTGCCAGCGGCTACGAGCAGTACTTC

len: 14
j_gene: TRBJ1-5
v_gene: TRBV6-6
abundance: -
d_gene: -
CDR3aa: CASGVKGGNQPQHF
CDR3nt: TGTGCCAGTGGAGTAAAGGGCGGGAATCAGCCCCAGCATTTT

len: 14
j_gene: TRBJ2-2
v_gene: TRBV6-5
abundance: -
d_gene: -
CDR3aa: CASASLRNTGELFF
CDR3nt: TGTGCCAGCGCTAGCCTGCGGAACACCGGGGAGCTGTTTTTT

len: 15
j_gene: TRBJ2-5
v_gene: TRBV9
abundance: few
d_gene: -
CDR3aa: CASSVSPQESETQYF
CDR3nt: TGTGCCAGCAGCGTATCCCCCCAGGAGTCAGAGACCCAGTACTTC

len: 14
j_gene: TRBJ1-2
v_gene: TRBV30
abundance: -
d_gene: TRBD1
CDR3aa: CAWSWGQGAFGYTF
CDR3nt: TGTGCCTGGAGTTGGGGACAGGGGGCTTTTGGCTACACCTTC

len: 18
j_gene: TRBJ2-1
v_gene: TRBV15
abundance: once
d_gene: TRBD2
CDR3aa: CATSRFLTGTRGYNEQFF
CDR3nt: TGTGCCACCAGCAGGTTTCTTACCGGGACTAGGGGTTACAATGAGCAGTTCTTC

len: 13
j_gene: TRBJ2-7
v_gene: TRBV13
abundance: -
d_gene: -
CDR3aa: CASSLPDSYEQYF
CDR3nt: TGTGCCAGCAGCCTGCCGGACAGCTACGAGCAGTACTTC

len: 13
j_gene: TRBJ2-5
v_gene: TRBV30
abundance: -
d_gene: -
CDR3aa: CAWSGESGETQYF
CDR3nt: TGTGCCTGGAGTGGAGAAAGTGGGGAGACCCAGTACTTC

len: 15
j_gene: TRBJ2-1
v_gene: TRBV7-9
abundance: -
d_gene: TRBD2
CDR3aa: CASSPGLASYNEQFF
CDR3nt: TGTGCCAGCAGCCCGGGACTAGCGTCCTACAATGAGCAGTTCTTC

len: 16
j_gene: TRBJ2-7
v_gene: TRBV5-6
abundance: few
d_gene: -
CDR3aa: CASSPDGLGGFYEQYF
CDR3nt: TGTGCCAGCAGCCCCGACGGGCTGGGGGGCTTCTACGAGCAGTACTTC

len: 16
j_gene: TRBJ2-7
v_gene: TRBV7-2
abundance: -
d_gene: -
CDR3aa: CASSRSGAGRLDEQYF
CDR3nt: TGTGCCAGCAGCCGCAGTGGTGCGGGCCGGTTGGACGAGCAGTACTTC

len: 14
j_gene: TRBJ2-7
v_gene: TRBV7-2
abundance: many
d_gene: TRBD2
CDR3aa: CASSSTRLAREQYF
CDR3nt: TGTGCCAGCAGCTCAACTAGACTAGCGCGAGAGCAGTACTTC

len: 14
j_gene: TRBJ2-7
v_gene: TRBV30
abundance: -
d_gene: TRBD1
CDR3aa: CAWSSGQGMFEQYF
CDR3nt: TGTGCCTGGAGTTCCGGACAGGGGATGTTTGAGCAGTACTTC